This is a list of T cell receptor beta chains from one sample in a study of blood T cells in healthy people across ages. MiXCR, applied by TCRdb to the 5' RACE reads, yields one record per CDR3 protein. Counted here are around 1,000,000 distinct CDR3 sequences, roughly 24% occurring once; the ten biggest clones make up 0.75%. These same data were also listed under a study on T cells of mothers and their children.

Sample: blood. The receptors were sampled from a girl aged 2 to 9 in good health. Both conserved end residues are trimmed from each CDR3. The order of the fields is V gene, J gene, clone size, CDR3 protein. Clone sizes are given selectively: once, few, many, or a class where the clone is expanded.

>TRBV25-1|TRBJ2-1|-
ASSDPGTPSSYNEQF
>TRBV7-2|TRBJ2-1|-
ASSLSGRALYNEQF
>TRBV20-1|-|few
SASEAGATLSYEQY
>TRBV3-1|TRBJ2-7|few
ASSQELNEQY
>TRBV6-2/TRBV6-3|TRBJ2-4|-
ASSYYRGAKNIQY
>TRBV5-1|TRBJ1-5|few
ASSLGGPYQPQH
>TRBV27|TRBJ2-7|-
ASSLSLGTGDYEQY
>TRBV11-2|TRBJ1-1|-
ASSSGAGDTEAF
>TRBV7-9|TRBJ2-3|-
ASSPREGLAVDTQY
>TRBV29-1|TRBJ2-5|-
SVEVAGGQETQY
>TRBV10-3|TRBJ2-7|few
ATSEIAGNEQY
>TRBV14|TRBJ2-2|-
ASSQVWGLSGELF
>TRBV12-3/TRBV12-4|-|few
ASSLRQGSIETQY
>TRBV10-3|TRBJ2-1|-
AISVPIGTSGNEQF
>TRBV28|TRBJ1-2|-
ASSLDTATFYGYT
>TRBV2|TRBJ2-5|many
ASSRDIQETQY
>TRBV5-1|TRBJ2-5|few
ASSLGTTSQETQY
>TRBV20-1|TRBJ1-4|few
SARDNPALTGPNEKLF
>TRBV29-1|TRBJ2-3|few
SVEVIGREAPDTQY
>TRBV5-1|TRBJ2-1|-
ASSLRPGSSYNEQF
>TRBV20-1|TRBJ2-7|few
SASHRQTYEQY
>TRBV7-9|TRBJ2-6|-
ASSLSREDNVLT
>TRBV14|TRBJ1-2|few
ASSTRPSYGYT
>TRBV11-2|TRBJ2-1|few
ASSSNLGTGGNEQF
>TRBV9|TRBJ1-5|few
VSSVDTGDQPQH
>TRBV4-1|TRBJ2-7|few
ASSPRAPGCEQY
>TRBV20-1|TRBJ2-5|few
SAPRTSGVETQY